One sample yielded the 18 T cell receptor beta chains listed below, sequenced in a study of blood T cell repertoires in COVID-19 (dated by TCRdb to between 2020 and 2021). The library was built by means of the immunoSEQ multiplex PCR assay. As stored in TCRdb, this immuneACCESS dataset retains in-frame rearrangements with V and J assigned. A fraction of the clones does not appear; measured against another copy, unresolved V genes explain less than half of the discrepancy, and the remainder lacks a known reason. Within this sample are roughly 100,000 clones, with around four fifths of them counted one time only. In total, the top ten clones hold 9.5% to 10% of the sample. Input material: peripheral blood. The source of these receptors is a man in his forties with active or convalescent COVID-19.

The chain carries TRBV6-6 and TRBJ2-1, with 8 bases lining up with TRBD2. There are 16 residues in the CDR3. Germline lookup yields CDR1 MNHNY and CDR2 SVGAGI (reference sequence). The V gene end was trimmed by 2 bases and the J gene end by 7 bases; junction bases not matched to a gene: 10. This chain's CDR3 is CASSYEAGDQGNEQFF. CDR3 sequence (DNA): TGTGCCAGCAGTTACGAAGCGGGGGACCAGGGGAATGAGCAGTTCTTC.

This chain uses TRBV6-2 or TRBV6-3 with TRBJ1-6, with unresolved D. This CDR3 region has 13 residues. The germline V gene encodes CDR1 MNHEY and CDR2 SVGEGT. V was shortened by 2 bases and J by 7 bases, with 6 bases between the two germline ends. CDR3 region: CASSYVQNSPLHF. The CDR3, as DNA: TGTGCCAGCAGTTACGTGCAGAATTCACCCCTCCACTTT.

V usage is TRBV10-2 and J usage is TRBJ2-2, with D perhaps matching TRBD1 (5 bases). V lost 7 bases to trimming and J lost 0 bases, with 18 bases between them. Germline CDR1 is WSHSY and CDR2 is SAAADI. The CDR3 is 17 residues long. As DNA, the CDR3 is TGCGCCAGCACGGAGACAGTGAGGACCGCGAACACCGGGGAGCTGTTTTTT. Its protein product is CASTETVRTANTGELFF.

This clone was counted a few times. The CDR3 coding sequence is TGTGCCAGCAGCCCCGGGACGTCGGGACTAGCGGTTAGCACAGATACGCAGTATTTT. This translates into CASSPGTSGLAVSTDTQYF. The rearrangement uses TRBV5-6 and TRBJ2-3; 11 bases align to TRBD2. Trimming took 4 bases from V and 0 from J; bases not matched to a gene: 13. The CDR3 loop spans 19 amino acids. Germline assignment: CDR1 SGHDT and CDR2 YYEEEE.

The chain has TRBV19 and TRBJ1-2, with 8 bases that match TRBD1. CDR3 size: 17 residues. Looked up from germline, CDR1 is LNHDA and CDR2 is SQIVND (reference sequence). V trimming: 4 bases; J trimming: 0 bases; junction bases outside the gene matches: 10. The CDR3 DNA is TGTGCCAGTAGTAGCCCGGACAGGGCGGGGGCTAACTATGGCTACACCTTC. Translated: CASSSPDRAGANYGYTF.

The CDR3 protein is CASSPNGRDTIYF. The DNA for the CDR3 is TGTGCCAGCTCACCAAACGGGAGAGACACCATATATTTT. The chain employs TRBV18 and TRBJ1-3; D is unclear. The ends were cut back, 2 bases at V and 8 bases at J, with 10 bases in the middle. The germline CDR1 and CDR2 sequences are KGHSH and LQKENI. The CDR3 has 13 residues.

V is TRBV19 and J is TRBJ2-6, with TRBD1 identical over 8 bases. This CDR3 has 15 amino acids. CDR1 and CDR2 from the germline V gene are LNHDA and SQIVND (reference sequence). V was clipped by 7 bases and J by 4 bases; unmatched bases: 6. Here the CDR3 reads CASTETGVGANVLTF. Here the CDR3 DNA reads TGTGCCAGTACCGAGACAGGGGTCGGGGCCAACGTCCTGACTTTC.

This sequence joins TRBV6-6 and TRBJ1-5; TRBD1 agrees at 9 bases. This CDR3 has 16 amino acids. V was clipped by 7 bases and J by 1 base; unmatched bases: 8. Germline lookup yields CDR1 MNHNY and CDR2 SVGAGI (reference sequence). CDR3 in DNA: TGTGCCAGCAAGCCGGGACAGGGTATAAGCAATCAGCCCCAGCATTTT. This encodes CASKPGQGISNQPQHF.

The chain combines TRBV7-3 with TRBJ2-2, with D maybe TRBD2 (6 bases). This CDR3 contains 17 residues. Germline V CDR1 and CDR2: SGHTA, FQGTGA. The V gene lost 5 bases and the J gene lost 6 bases, with 22 bases spanning the gap. The CDR3 loop is CASSARGGGLGAGELFF. The CDR3 nucleotides are TGTGCCAGCAGCGCTCGAGGTGGGGGACTGGGCGCCGGGGAGCTGTTTTTT.

The rearrangement joins TRBV18 to TRBJ2-7; the match to TRBD2 covers 9 bases. With V trimmed by 4 bases and J by 4 bases, 5 bases remained unmatched. CDR1 is KGHSH and CDR2 is LQKENI in the germline V gene. The CDR3 consists of 14 residues. This CDR3 reads CASSLGSGGYEQYF. DNA for the CDR3: TGTGCCAGCTCACTTGGTAGCGGGGGTTACGAGCAGTACTTC.

The chain carries TRBV6-1 and TRBJ2-6, with TRBD1 matching over 8 bases. The germline V gene encodes CDR1 MNHNS and CDR2 SASEGT. Trimming cost V 1 base and J 3 bases; bases outside gene matches: 14. The CDR3 covers 20 residues. The CDR3 is CASSEVRGQGASFGANVLTF. CDR3 sequence (DNA): TGTGCCAGCAGTGAAGTAAGGGGCCAGGGGGCTAGCTTTGGGGCCAACGTCCTGACTTTC.

V usage is TRBV2 and J usage is TRBJ1-6; 9 bases are shared with TRBD1. The germline gives CDR1 SNHLY, CDR2 FYNNEI. The CDR3 runs 14 residues. With 5 bases clipped from V and 12 bases from J, the junction kept 8 bases outside the gene matches. The CDR3 protein is CASSTGTGYEPLHF. CDR3 coding DNA: TGTGCCAGCAGTACCGGGACAGGGTATGAACCCCTCCACTTT.

This chain uses TRBV5-1 with TRBJ1-3, with 9 bases fitting TRBD1. The germline V gene has CDR1 SGHRS and CDR2 YFSETQ. Trimming removed 1 base from V and 3 bases from J; junction bases left unmatched: 8. This CDR3 is built from 17 residues. CDR3 region: CASSLNTGGASGNTIYF. CDR3 nucleotide sequence: TGCGCCAGCAGCTTGAATACAGGGGGCGCGAGTGGAAACACCATATATTTT.

The rearrangement links TRBV19 to TRBJ2-7; 9 nucleotides agree with TRBD1. Germline CDR1 LNHDA, CDR2 SQIVND (reference sequence). This CDR3 spans 15 amino acids. V trimming: 6 bases; J trimming: 4 bases; junction bases outside the gene matches: 10. As DNA, the CDR3 is TGTGCCAGTAGCCCCGGGACAGGGAACCTTTACGAGCAGTACTTC. This codes for CASSPGTGNLYEQYF. Full variable domain (remainder filled in from reference TRBV19 and TRBJ2-7): DGGITQSPKYLFRKEGQNVTLSCEQNLNHDAMYWYRQDPGQGLRLIYYSQIVNDFQKGDIAEGYSVSREKKESFPLTVTSAQKNPTAFYLCASSPGTGNLYEQYFGPGTRLTVT.

The V gene is TRBV5-4, the J gene TRBJ2-7; D is possibly TRBD1 (6 bases). V lost 0 bases and J 10 bases, leaving 8 bases between the germline ends. The CDR3 has 11 amino acids. CDR1 and CDR2 (germline): SGHNT, YYREEE (reference sequence). The CDR3 is CASSLEGVQYF. The CDR3 DNA reads as TGTGCCAGCAGCTTGGAGGGGGTCCAGTACTTC. The variable domain in full, with the rest retrieved from reference TRBV5-4 and TRBJ2-7, is ETGVTQSPTHLIKTRGQQVTLRCSSQSGHNTVSWYQQALGQGPQFIFQYYREEENGRGNFPPRFSGLQFPNYSSELNVNALELDDSALYLCASSLEGVQYFGPGTRLTVT.

The genes are TRBV29-1 and TRBJ2-7, with D possibly TRBD1 on 6 matching bases. Looked up from germline, CDR1 is SQVTM and CDR2 is ANQGSEA. The CDR3 runs to 13 residues. Trimming took off 3 bases at V and 2 bases at J, with 11 bases between the two ends. CDR3 protein: CSVEWQGTYEQYF. CDR3 DNA sequence: TGCAGCGTTGAGTGGCAGGGGACCTACGAGCAGTACTTC.

The chain employs TRBV7-8 and TRBJ2-5, with TRBD2 as a possible D gene (6 bases). There are 14 residues in the CDR3. Trimming left V 5 bases short and J 4 bases short, with 14 bases between. The germline CDR1 and CDR2 sequences are SGHVS and FQNEAQ. The CDR3 here is CASSPRGAGETQYF. The CDR3 coding sequence is TGTGCCAGCAGCCCCCGGGGAGCGGGAGAGACCCAGTACTTC.

The chain uses TRBV3-1 (or the pseudogene TRBV3-2) and TRBJ1-4; a weak D match, TRBD1 (6 bases). The germline V gene has CDR1 LGHDT and CDR2 YNNKEL (reference sequence). Between the trimmed V and J ends, which lost 4 bases and 5 bases, there was a span of 11 bases. This CDR3 has 14 residues. The CDR3 is CASSRRGPNEKLFF. The CDR3 DNA sequence: TGTGCCAGCAGCCGCAGGGGACCAAATGAAAAACTGTTTTTT.